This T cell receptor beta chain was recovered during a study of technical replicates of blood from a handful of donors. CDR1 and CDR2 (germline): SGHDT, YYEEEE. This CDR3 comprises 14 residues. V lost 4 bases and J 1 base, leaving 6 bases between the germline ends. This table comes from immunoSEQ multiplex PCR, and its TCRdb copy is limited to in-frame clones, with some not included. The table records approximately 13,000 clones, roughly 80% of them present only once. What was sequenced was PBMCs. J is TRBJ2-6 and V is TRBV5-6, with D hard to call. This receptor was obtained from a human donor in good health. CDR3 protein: CASSLLSGANVLTF. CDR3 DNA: TGTGCCAGCAGCCTACTGTCTGGGGCCAACGTCCTGACTTTC.